This T cell receptor (beta chain) derives from a study of T cell repertoires in cytomegalovirus infection. Remarks on this clonotype: As yet, its antigen is unknown.

Whole-study results and caveats: The ex vivo response was dominated by HLA-C-restricted CMV-specific TCR beta clonotypes.

TCRdb redid the calling of the reads with MiXCR, one entry per CDR3 protein. Here the sample spans about a million distinct CDR3 sequences, approximately 33% being singletons. This CDR3 has 14 amino acids. Germline V lookup: CDR1 MRHNA, CDR2 SNTAGT. Unmatched junction bases numbered 1, after V lost 4 bases and J lost 6 bases. The rearrangement links TRBV6-4 to TRBJ2-2; 11 bases align to TRBD2. The TCR originated in a human donor in good health (CMV status not recorded). Some clones in this sample may be carry-over from other donors' samples. Sequenced here: cultured CD8+ T cells from PBMCs, sampled from culture after CMV antigen stimulation. The CDR3 coding sequence is TGTGCCAGCAGTGGGACTAGCGGGTCCGGGGAGCTGTTTTTT. It translates to CASSGTSGSGELFF.